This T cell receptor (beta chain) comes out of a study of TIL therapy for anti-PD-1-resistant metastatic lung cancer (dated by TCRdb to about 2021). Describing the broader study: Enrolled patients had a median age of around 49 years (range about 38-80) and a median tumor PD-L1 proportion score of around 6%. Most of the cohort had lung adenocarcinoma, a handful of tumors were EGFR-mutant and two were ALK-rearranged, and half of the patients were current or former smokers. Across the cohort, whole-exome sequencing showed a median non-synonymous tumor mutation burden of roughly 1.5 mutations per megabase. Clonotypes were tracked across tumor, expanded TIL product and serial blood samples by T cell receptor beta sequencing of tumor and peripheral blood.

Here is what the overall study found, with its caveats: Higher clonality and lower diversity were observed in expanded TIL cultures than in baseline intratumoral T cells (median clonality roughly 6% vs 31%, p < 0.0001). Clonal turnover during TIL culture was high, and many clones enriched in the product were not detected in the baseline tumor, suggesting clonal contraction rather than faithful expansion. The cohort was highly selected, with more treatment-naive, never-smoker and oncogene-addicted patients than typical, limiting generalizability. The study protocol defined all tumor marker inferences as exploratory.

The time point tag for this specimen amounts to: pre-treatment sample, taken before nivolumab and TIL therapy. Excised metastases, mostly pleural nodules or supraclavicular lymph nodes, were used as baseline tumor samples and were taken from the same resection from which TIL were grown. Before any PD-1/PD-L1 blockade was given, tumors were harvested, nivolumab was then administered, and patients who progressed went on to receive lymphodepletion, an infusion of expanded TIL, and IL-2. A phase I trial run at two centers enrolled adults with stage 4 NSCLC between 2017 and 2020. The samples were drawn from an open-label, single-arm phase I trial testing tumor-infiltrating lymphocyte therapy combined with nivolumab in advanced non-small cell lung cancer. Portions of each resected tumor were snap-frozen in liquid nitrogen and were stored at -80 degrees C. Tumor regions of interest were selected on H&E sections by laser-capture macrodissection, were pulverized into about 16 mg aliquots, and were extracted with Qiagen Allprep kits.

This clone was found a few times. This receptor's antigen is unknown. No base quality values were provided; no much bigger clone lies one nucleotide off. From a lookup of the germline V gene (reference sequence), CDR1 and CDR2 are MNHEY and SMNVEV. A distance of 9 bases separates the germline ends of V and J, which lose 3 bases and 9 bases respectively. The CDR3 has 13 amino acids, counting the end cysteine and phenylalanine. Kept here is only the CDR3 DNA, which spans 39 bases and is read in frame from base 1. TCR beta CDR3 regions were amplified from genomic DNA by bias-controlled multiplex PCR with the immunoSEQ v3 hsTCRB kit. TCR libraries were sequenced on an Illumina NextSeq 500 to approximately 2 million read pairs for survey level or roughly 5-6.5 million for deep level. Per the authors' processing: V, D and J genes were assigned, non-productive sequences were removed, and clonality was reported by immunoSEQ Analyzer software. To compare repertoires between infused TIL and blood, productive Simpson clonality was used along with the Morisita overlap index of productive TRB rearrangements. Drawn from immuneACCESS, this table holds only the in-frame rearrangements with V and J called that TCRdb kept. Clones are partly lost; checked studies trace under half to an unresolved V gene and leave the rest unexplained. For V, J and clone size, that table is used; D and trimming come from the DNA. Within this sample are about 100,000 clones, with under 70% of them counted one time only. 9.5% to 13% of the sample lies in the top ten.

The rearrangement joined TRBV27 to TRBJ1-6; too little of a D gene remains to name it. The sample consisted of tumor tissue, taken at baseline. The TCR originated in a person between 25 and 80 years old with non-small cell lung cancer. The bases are TGTGCCAGCAGTTTTGGTGCCGGTTCACCCCTCCACTTT. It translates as CASSFGAGSPLHF.